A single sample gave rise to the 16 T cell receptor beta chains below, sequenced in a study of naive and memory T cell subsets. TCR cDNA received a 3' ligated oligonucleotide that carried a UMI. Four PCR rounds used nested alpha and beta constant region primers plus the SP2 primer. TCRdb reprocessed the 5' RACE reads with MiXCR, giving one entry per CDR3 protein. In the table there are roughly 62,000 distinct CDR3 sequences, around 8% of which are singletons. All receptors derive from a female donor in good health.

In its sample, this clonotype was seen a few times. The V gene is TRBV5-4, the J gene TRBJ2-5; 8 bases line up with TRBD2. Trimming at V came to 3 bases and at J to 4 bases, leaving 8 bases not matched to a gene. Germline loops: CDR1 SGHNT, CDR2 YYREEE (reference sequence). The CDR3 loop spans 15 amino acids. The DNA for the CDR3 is TGTGCCAGCAGCTCTCGGGGGGGGACCCGAGAGACCCAGTACTTC. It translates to CASSSRGGTRETQYF.

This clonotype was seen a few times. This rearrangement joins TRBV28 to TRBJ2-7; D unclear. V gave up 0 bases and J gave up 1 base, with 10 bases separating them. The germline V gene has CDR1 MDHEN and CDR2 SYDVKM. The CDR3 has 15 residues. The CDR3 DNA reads TGTGCCAGCAGTTTATGGAGCCAGGCGTCCTACGAGCAGTACTTC. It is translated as CASSLWSQASYEQYF.

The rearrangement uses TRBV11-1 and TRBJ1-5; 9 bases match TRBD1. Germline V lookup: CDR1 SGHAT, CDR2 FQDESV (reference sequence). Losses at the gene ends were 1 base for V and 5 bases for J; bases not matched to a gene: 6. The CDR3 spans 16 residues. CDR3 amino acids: CASSLGDREQDQPQHF. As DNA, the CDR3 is TGTGCCAGCAGCTTAGGGGACAGGGAACAAGATCAGCCCCAGCATTTT.

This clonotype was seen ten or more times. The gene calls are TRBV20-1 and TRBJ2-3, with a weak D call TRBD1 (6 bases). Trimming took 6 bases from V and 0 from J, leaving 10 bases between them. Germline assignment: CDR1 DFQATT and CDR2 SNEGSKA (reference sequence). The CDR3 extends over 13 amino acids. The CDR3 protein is CSAWTESTDTQYF. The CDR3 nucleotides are TGCAGTGCGTGGACAGAGAGCACAGATACGCAGTATTTT.

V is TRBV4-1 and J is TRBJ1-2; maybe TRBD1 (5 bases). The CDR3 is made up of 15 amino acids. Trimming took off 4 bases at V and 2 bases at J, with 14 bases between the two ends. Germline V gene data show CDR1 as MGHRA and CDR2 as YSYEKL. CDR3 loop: CASSLTSGTNYGYTF. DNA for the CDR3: TGCGCCAGCAGCCTTACCTCCGGGACGAACTATGGCTACACCTTC.

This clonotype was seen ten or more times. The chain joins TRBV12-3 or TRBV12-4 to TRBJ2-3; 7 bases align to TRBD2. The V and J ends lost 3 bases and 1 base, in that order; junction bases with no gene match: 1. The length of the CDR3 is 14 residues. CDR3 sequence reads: CASSLGGGTDTQYF. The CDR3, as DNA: TGTGCCAGCAGTTTGGGAGGGGGCACAGATACGCAGTATTTT.

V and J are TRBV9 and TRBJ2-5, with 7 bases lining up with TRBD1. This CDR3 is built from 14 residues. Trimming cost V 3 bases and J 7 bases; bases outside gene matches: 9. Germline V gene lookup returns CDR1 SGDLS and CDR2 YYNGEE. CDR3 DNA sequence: TGTGCCAGCAGCGCACAGACAGGGCAGGTGACCCAGTACTTC. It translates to CASSAQTGQVTQYF.

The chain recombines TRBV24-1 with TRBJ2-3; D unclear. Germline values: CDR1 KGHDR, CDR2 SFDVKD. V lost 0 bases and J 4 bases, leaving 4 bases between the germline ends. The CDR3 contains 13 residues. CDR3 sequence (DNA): TGTGCCACCAGTGATTTGGGCGCAGATACGCAGTATTTT. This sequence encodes CATSDLGADTQYF.

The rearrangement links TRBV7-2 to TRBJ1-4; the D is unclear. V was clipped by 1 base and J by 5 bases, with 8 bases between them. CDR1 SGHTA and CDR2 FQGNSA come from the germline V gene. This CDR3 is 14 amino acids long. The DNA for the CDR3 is TGTGCCAGCAGCTTAGGCGGGATAAATGAAAAACTGTTTTTT. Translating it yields CASSLGGINEKLFF. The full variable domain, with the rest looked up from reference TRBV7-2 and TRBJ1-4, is GAGVSQSPSNKVTEKGKDVELRCDPISGHTALYWYRQSLGQGLEFLIYFQGNSAPDKSGLPSDRFSAERTGGSVSTLTIQRTQQEDSAVYLCASSLGGINEKLFFGSGTQLSVL.

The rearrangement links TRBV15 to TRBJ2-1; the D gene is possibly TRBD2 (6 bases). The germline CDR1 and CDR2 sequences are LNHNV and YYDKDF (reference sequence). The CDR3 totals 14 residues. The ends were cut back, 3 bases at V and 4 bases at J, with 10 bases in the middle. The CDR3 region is CATSSSGGYNEQFF. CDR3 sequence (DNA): TGTGCCACCAGCAGTAGCGGAGGGTACAATGAGCAGTTCTTC.

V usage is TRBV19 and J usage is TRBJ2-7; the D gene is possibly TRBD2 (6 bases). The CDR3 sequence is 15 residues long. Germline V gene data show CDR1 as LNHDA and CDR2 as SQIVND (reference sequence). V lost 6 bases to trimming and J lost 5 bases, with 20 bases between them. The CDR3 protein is CASRRRERVGDEQYF. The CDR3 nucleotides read TGTGCCAGTAGGCGTCGAGAGCGGGTGGGCGACGAGCAGTACTTC.

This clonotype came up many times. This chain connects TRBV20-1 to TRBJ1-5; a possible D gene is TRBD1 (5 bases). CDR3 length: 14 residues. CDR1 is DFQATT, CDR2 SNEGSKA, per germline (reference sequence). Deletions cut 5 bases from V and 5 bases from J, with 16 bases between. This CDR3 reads CSAREALGHQPQHF. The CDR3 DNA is TGCAGTGCTCGCGAGGCCCTGGGACATCAGCCCCAGCATTTT.

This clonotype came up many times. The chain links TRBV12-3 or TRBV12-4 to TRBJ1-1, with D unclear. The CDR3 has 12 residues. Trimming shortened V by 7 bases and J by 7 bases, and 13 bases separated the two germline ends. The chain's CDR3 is CASTLLEDEAFF. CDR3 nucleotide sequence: TGTGCCAGCACCTTACTGGAGGATGAAGCTTTCTTT.

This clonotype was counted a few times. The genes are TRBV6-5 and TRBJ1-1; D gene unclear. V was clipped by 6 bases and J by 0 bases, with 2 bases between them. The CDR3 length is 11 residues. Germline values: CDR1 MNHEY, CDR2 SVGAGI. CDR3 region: CASRVNTEAFF. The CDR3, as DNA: TGTGCCAGCAGGGTGAACACTGAAGCTTTCTTT.

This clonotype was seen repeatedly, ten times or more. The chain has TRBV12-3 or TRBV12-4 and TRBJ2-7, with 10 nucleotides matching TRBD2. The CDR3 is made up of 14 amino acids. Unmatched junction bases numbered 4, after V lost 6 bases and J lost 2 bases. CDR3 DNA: TGTGCCAGCAGGCTAGCGGGAGTTGCCTACGAGCAGTACTTC. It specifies CASRLAGVAYEQYF.

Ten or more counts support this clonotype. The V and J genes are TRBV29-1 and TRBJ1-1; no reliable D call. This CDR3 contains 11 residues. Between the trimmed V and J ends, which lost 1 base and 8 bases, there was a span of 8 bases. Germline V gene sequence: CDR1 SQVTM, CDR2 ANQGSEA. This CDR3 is CSVEAQREAFF. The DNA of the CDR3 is TGCAGCGTTGAAGCACAAAGAGAAGCTTTCTTT. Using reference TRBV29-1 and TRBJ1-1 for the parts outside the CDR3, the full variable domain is SAVISQKPSRDICQRGTSLTIQCQVDSQVTMMFWYRQQPGQSLTLIATANQGSEATYESGFVIDKFPISRPNLTFSTLTVSNMSPEDSSIYLCSVEAQREAFFGQGTRLTVV.